Sequencing of this T cell receptor beta chain was carried out in a study of T cell repertoires in cytomegalovirus infection. Whole-study results and caveats: HLA-C-restricted CMV clonotypes gave the most frequent clonotype in two of eight donors.

Germline lookup yields CDR1 SGHRS and CDR2 YFSETQ. The V and J ends lost 0 bases and 7 bases respectively, with 10 bases between them. The CDR3 totals 13 residues. This clonotype appeared a few times. The antigen is undetermined. TCRdb re-called the reads through MiXCR, storing one row per CDR3 protein. The sample lists 630,000 or so distinct CDR3 sequences; 20% to 30% were seen once. The source material was CD8+ T cells from PBMCs. This chain connects TRBV5-1 to TRBJ1-1; D remains unclear. The origin of this receptor is a human donor in good health (CMV status not recorded). Some clones in this sample may be carry-over from other donors' samples. The CDR3 reads CASSLGGGREAFF. CDR3 sequence (DNA): TGCGCCAGCAGCTTGGGAGGCGGTCGTGAAGCTTTCTTT.